Listed below are T cell receptor beta chains from one sample, sequenced in a study of tumor-infiltrating lymphocytes in primary liver carcinoma. TCRdb ran MiXCR on the multiplex PCR reads and lists one entry per CDR3 protein. The table has 60,000 to 90,000 distinct CDR3 sequences, roughly three quarters seen once; the top ten hold around a quarter. Sequences were obtained from liver tumor tissue from sampling region 4. These receptors were taken from a man aged 40-50 years with primary liver carcinoma and hepatitis B virus infection. Each CDR3 is given with its conserved first and last residue. D genes are given only for firm matches. For some rows the clone size is stated as once, few or many, or as a class when expanded; others skip it.

>TRBD1|TRBV2|TRBJ2-5|NA
TGTGCCAGCAGTGGAAGGGGACAGTCACAAGATACCCAGTACTTC
CASSGRGQSQDTQYF
>TRBD1|TRBV2|TRBJ2-3|NA
TGTGCCAGCAGGGGACAGGGCTCGGCAGATACGCAGTATTTT
CASRGQGSADTQYF
>NA|TRBV6-5|TRBJ2-7|many
TGTGCCAGCAGTTACTCGAGTCAACGGAAAGCCCACGAGCAGTACTTC
CASSYSSQRKAHEQYF
>NA|TRBV7-3|TRBJ2-3|few
TGTGCCGGCAGCCCCGGACACCACACAGATACGCAGTATTTT
CAGSPGHHTDTQYF
>NA|TRBV11-2|TRBJ2-7|NA
TGTGCCAGCAGCTTAGTTGGGGGCCTCGACTACGAGCAGTACTTC
CASSLVGGLDYEQYF
>NA|TRBV7-9|TRBJ2-2|many
TGTGCCAGCAGCTTAGTCATTCAGACCGGGGAGCTGTTTTTT
CASSLVIQTGELFF
>TRBD2|TRBV11-2|TRBJ2-2|NA
TGTGCCAGCAGCCCGTTAGCGGGGGGGCCGAGGGCCCGGGAGCTATTTTTT
CASSPLAGGPRARELFF
>NA|TRBV6-5|TRBJ2-7|many
TGTGCCAGCAGTCCCGGACAGTCCGAGCAGTACTTC
CASSPGQSEQYF
>NA|TRBV7-8|TRBJ2-5|NA
TGTGCCAGCAGCTTAGTCTCCGGGGAAGGAGGGACCCAGTACTTC
CASSLVSGEGGTQYF
>NA|TRBV6-5|TRBJ2-7|NA
TGTGCCAGCAGCACTTCCGGGGGTACCTACGAGCAGTACTTC
CASSTSGGTYEQYF
>TRBD2|TRBV11-2|TRBJ2-1|few
TGTGCCAGTAGCTTGGACATCGGACTAGCCATGGGTGAGCAGCTCTTC
CASSLDIGLAMGEQLF
>TRBD2|TRBV11-2|TRBJ2-2|NA
TGTGCCAGCAGCTTAGTGGCGCCAGCGGGAGCCGGGGAGCTGCTTTTC
CASSLVAPAGAGELLF
>NA|TRBV30|TRBJ2-1|once
TGTGTCTGGAGCCCGAGGGGTTGGGAACAGTTCTTC
CVWSPRGWEQFF
>TRBD2|TRBV6-5|TRBJ2-1|NA
TGTGCCAACAATTACTTTTCCGGGACTAGCGGCTACAATGAGCAGTTCTTC
CANNYFSGTSGYNEQFF
>NA|TRBV6-5|TRBJ2-3|NA
TGTGGCAGCAGTGCGGGCTTAACGGTCAAGTCAAATACGCAGTATTTT
CGSSAGLTVKSNTQYF
>NA|TRBV19|TRBJ1-2|NA
TGTGCCAGTAGTCCAACCAGGAACTATGGCTACACCTTC
CASSPTRNYGYTF
>NA|TRBV11-2|TRBJ2-1|NA
TGTGCCAGCAGCTTAGTGGCAGAGGCCCATGGAGGTGAGCAGTTCTTC
CASSLVAEAHGGEQFF
>TRBD2|TRBV6-2/TRBV6-3|TRBJ2-3|NA
TGTGTCGGCAGTCCCGGGACTAGCAGCACAGATACGCAATATTTT
CVGSPGTSSTDTQYF
>NA|TRBV12-3/TRBV12-4|TRBJ2-1|NA
TGTGTCAGCAGCCGATACAACAATGAGCAGTTCTTC
CVSSRYNNEQFF
>TRBD2|TRBV6-5|TRBJ2-1|NA
TGTGCCAGCAACCGGACTAGCGGGATGCCCGATGAGGAGTTCTTC
CASNRTSGMPDEEFF
>NA|TRBV30|TRBJ2-5|NA
TGTGCCTGGAGTGGGACCGGCAAAGAGACCCATTACTTC
CAWSGTGKETHYF
>NA|TRBV11-2|TRBJ2-5|NA
TGTGCCAGCAGCCAAACTCCTGGTGCGGGGAGAGAGACCCAGTACTTC
CASSQTPGAGRETQYF
>NA|TRBV6-1|TRBJ1-5|NA
TGTGCCGGCAATGAAACTACACCCGATAGCAATCAGTCCCAGCATTTT
CAGNETTPDSNQSQHF
>NA|TRBV10-2|TRBJ2-2|many
TGCGCCAGCAGTGAGATGGGAAACACCGGGGAGCTGTTTTTT
CASSEMGNTGELFF
>NA|TRBV14|TRBJ2-3|many
TGTGCCAGCAGCCAAGATCTACCGGGAGACGGGGATACGCAGTATTTT
CASSQDLPGDGDTQYF
>NA|TRBV11-2|TRBJ2-7|many
TGTGCCAGCAGCTCAGGCAGGGCGGACGAGCAGTACTTC
CASSSGRADEQYF
>NA|TRBV20-1|TRBJ1-6|few
TGCAGTGCTGCCCCCGGGACACACAATAATTCACCCCTCCACTTT
CSAAPGTHNNSPLHF
>NA|TRBV4-2|TRBJ2-1|NA
TGTGCCAGCGGCCAAGACTCAAGGGGGGGCGGTGAGCAGTTCTTC
CASGQDSRGGGEQFF
>NA|TRBV2|TRBJ2-1|NA
TGTGCCAGCAGGAAGGTAGTGGGAGCACGCAATGAGCAGTTCTTC
CASRKVVGARNEQFF
>TRBD1|TRBV6-5|TRBJ2-6|few
TGTGCCTGCAGTCTTTGGACAGGGATGAAAGCTAGAGCCAACGTCCTGACTTTC
CACSLWTGMKARANVLTF
>NA|TRBV14|TRBJ2-1|NA
TGTGTCAGTAGCCAAGCTGGCCAGGACCGCCACAATGAGCAGTTCTTC
CVSSQAGQDRHNEQFF
>NA|TRBV11-2|TRBJ2-3|NA
TGTGCCAGCAGTTTAGCCTGGGCTGGGGGCGCGGATGCGCAGTATTTT
CASSLAWAGGADAQYF
>NA|TRBV11-2|TRBJ1-2|few
TGTGCCAGCAGCTACGGTACCTTCTATGGCTACACCTTC
CASSYGTFYGYTF
>TRBD2|TRBV5-4|TRBJ2-1|NA
TGTGCCAGCAGCTCTGGGACTAACGGGAATCACGAGCAGTTCTTC
CASSSGTNGNHEQFF
>NA|TRBV4-1|TRBJ1-1|many
TGCGCCAGCAGCCTTCAACGAGAGAAAGAAGCTTTCTTT
CASSLQREKEAFF
>NA|TRBV29-1|TRBJ2-3|NA
TGCAGCGTTGAAGTGGATAGAGGAACAGATACGCAGTACTTT
CSVEVDRGTDTQYF
>TRBD1|TRBV7-8|TRBJ2-1|many
TGTGCCAGCAGCGCTCGTGGGACAGCCTACAATGAGCAGTTCTTC
CASSARGTAYNEQFF
>NA|TRBV5-4|TRBJ1-1|NA
TGTGCCAGCACCTACAGGGTGGGCGGCATTGAAACTTTCTTT
CASTYRVGGIETFF
>NA|TRBV11-2|TRBJ2-1|NA
TGTGCCAGCAGCCTTAGCGACGGAGAGACCCAGTTCTTC
CASSLSDGETQFF
>TRBD2|TRBV11-2|TRBJ2-2|NA
TGTGCCAGCAGCGTGGGACTAGCGGTCTCCCCGGGCGGGGGGCTGTTTTTT
CASSVGLAVSPGGGLFF
>NA|TRBV10-3|TRBJ2-5|NA
TGTGCCATCAGTGATAGCGGCGGAGAAGAGACCCAGTACTTC
CAISDSGGEETQYF
>NA|TRBV6-6|TRBJ2-6|NA
TGTGCCAGCACTCCTACAGGGTCCGGAGCCAACGTCCTGACTTTC
CASTPTGSGANVLTF